This T cell receptor (beta chain) was retrieved from a study of tumor-infiltrating lymphocytes in primary liver carcinoma. The input was approximately 500 ng total RNA; TCR beta cDNA was made from it with a constant-region primer. Three nested multiplex PCR rounds, a slightly modified ARM-PCR, produced the libraries for TCR beta. Researchers ran the first two PCR rounds for ten to eleven cycles each with TRBV1-TRBV30 forward primers and a C-beta reverse primer. A single record per CDR3 protein comes from TCRdb applying MiXCR to the multiplex PCR reads. Here the sample spans more than 30,000 distinct CDR3 sequences, 75% to 85% being singletons. Whole-study findings and limits: Representation across all five tumor regions was limited to only about 7.5-25% of top clones.

This clonotype was observed a single time. Its specificity is not known. Mismatch with germline at one junction end may stem from a read error. CDR3 length equals 16 residues. In germline, CDR1 is SGHNT, CDR2 YENEEA. Unsorted bulk tissue of about 18-34 mg yielded co-extracted RNA and DNA. Chronic HBV infection, which was untreated, was present in the patients. The clonotype comes from a middle-aged man with primary liver carcinoma and hepatitis B virus infection. The rearrangement links TRBV11-3 to TRBJ2-1; D could derive from TRBD1 or TRBD2 (5 bases each). The sample comprised liver tumor tissue from sampling region 5. Subset reported: tumor region T5, tumor centre. CDR3 coding DNA: TGTGCCAACAGCTCAGGCGGCCGGGGCCCCTACAATGAGCAGTTCTTC. It is translated as CANSSGGRGPYNEQFF.